Presented here are 10 T cell receptor beta chains from one specimen sequenced in a study of blood T cell repertoires in COVID-19. TCRdb keeps only in-frame clones here, not all; method: immunoSEQ multiplex PCR. The sample carries approximately 110,000 clones, approximately 62% recorded once. Source material: peripheral blood. These receptor sequences come from a man aged 80 or over with acute or convalescent COVID-19.

The chain recombines TRBV29-1 with TRBJ2-3; 7 bases are shared with TRBD1. From germline, CDR1 is SQVTM and CDR2 ANQGSEA. V shed 6 bases, J shed 0 bases, and the junction held 9 bases outside the gene matches. CDR3 size: 15 residues. The CDR3 DNA reads as TGCAGCGTAACCCCCGGGACAGCTAGCACAGATACGCAGTATTTT. Its protein is CSVTPGTASTDTQYF.

This rearrangement joins TRBV24-1 to TRBJ2-1, with 11 bases identical to TRBD2. CDR1 KGHDR and CDR2 SFDVKD come from the germline V gene. This CDR3 spans 14 amino acids. V shed 3 bases, J shed 7 bases, and the junction held 1 base outside the gene matches. The CDR3 is CATSDIAGGNEQFF. The DNA of the CDR3 is TGTGCCACCAGTGATATAGCGGGAGGGAATGAGCAGTTCTTC.

The chain is built from TRBV18 and TRBJ1-2, with 7 bases aligning to TRBD1. The junction had 2 bases not matched to a gene; V was cut back by 4 bases and J by 3 bases. The CDR3 runs 13 residues. Looked up from germline, CDR1 is KGHSH and CDR2 is LQKENI. For the CDR3, the DNA is TGTGCCAGCTCACAAGGGACAGACTATGGCTACACCTTC. Translation: CASSQGTDYGYTF.

A few counts support this clone. This chain joins TRBV28 and TRBJ2-3; 11 bases agree with TRBD2. The CDR3 is made up of 15 amino acids. In germline, CDR1 is MDHEN, CDR2 SYDVKM. The J segment lost 5 bases and the V segment lost 8 bases, leaving 9 bases of the junction unmatched. CDR3 nucleotides: TGTGCCAGCGGTTCTAGCGGGAGGCTGGGAGATACGCAGTATTTT. This translates into CASGSSGRLGDTQYF.

V and J are TRBV28 and TRBJ2-1; 9 nucleotides align to TRBD2. Germline values: CDR1 MDHEN, CDR2 SYDVKM. The trim removed 8 bases at V and 11 bases at J, leaving 7 bases unmatched. There are 12 residues in the CDR3. DNA of the CDR3: TGTGCCAGCTCAAGGCGGGAGGGCCAGCAGTTCTTC. Encoded protein: CASSRREGQQFF.

The rearrangement links TRBV24-1 to TRBJ1-1, with D perhaps matching TRBD1 (5 bases). Germline V gene sequence: CDR1 KGHDR, CDR2 SFDVKD. This CDR3 spans 14 amino acids. V lost 6 bases and J 3 bases, leaving 13 bases between the germline ends. CDR3 sequence reads: CATSQGAGDTEAFF. CDR3 DNA sequence: TGTGCCACCAGTCAAGGGGCGGGGGACACTGAAGCTTTCTTT.

This chain connects TRBV4-1 to TRBJ2-3; no clear D gene. The germline V and J ends were trimmed by 3 bases and 5 bases, with 9 bases remaining between them. The germline V gene encodes CDR1 MGHRA and CDR2 YSYEKL. This CDR3 has 13 residues. CDR3 residues: CASSHERGDTQYF. In nucleotides, the CDR3 is TGCGCCAGCAGCCACGAAAGAGGAGATACGCAGTATTTT.

This clone has more than one count but fewer than ten. The J gene is TRBJ2-1, the V gene TRBV10-3; D gene uncertain. Germline CDR1 reads ENHRY; CDR2 reads SYGVKD. Trimming pared 0 bases from V and 8 bases from J, leaving 8 bases between. The CDR3 has 13 amino acids. CDR3 sequence: CAISESPEHEQFF. As DNA, the CDR3 is TGTGCCATCAGTGAGTCCCCGGAGCATGAGCAGTTCTTC.

As DNA, the CDR3 is TGTGCCACCAGTGGGCGGGAGAACACCGGGGAGCTGTTTTTT. Amino acids: CATSGRENTGELFF. The V and J genes are TRBV24-1 and TRBJ2-2; TRBD2 might be the D (6 bases). Germline V gives CDR1 KGHDR, CDR2 SFDVKD. The germline V and J ends were trimmed by 5 bases and 1 base, with 7 bases remaining between them. The CDR3 is 14 amino acids.

This clone was seen a handful of times. Here the CDR3 reads CASSEGGGTIYF. In DNA, the CDR3 is TGTGCCAGCAGTGAAGGCGGAGGCACCATATATTTT. J is TRBJ1-3 and V is TRBV25-1; D not resolved. Germline CDR1 is MGHDK and CDR2 is SYGVNS. Trimming left V 2 bases short and J 9 bases short, with 8 bases between. This CDR3 comprises 12 residues.